The clone carrying this T cell receptor (beta chain) occurred a few times. No antigen is known for it. This entry is derived from a study of identical twins. A universal primer site came from template switching; cDNA carried unique molecular identifiers. TCRdb re-called the 5' RACE reads with MiXCR, one entry per CDR3 protein. This table has some 240,000 distinct CDR3 sequences, around 8% appearing once. The junction had 6 bases not matched to a gene; V was cut back by 4 bases and J by 5 bases. Germline CDR1 reads KGHDR; CDR2 reads SFDVKD. This CDR3 spans 14 amino acids. Broader study findings: The conclusions drew on cross-sectional statistical analysis instead of tracking the same donors.

In addition, the sample was reused for a study of yellow fever vaccine responses in identical twins. This second report adds: Reportedly, the response of twins' T cells to the vaccine seemed partly convergent, partly personalized.

The TCR sequence derives from a woman between 18 and 29 years old in good health. V is TRBV24-1 and J is TRBJ2-5; 7 bases are shared with TRBD1. The sample was CD8+ T cells sorted from blood. Here the CDR3 DNA reads TGTGCCACCAGTGAGACAGGGCCTTGGGAGACCCAGTACTTC. This codes for CATSETGPWETQYF.